This TCR beta chain is drawn from a study of shared T cell receptors in the human thymus. Germline CDR1 is MGHRA and CDR2 is YSYEKL. The CDR3 contains 17 residues. Trimming left V 4 bases short and J 0 bases short, with 15 bases between. TCRdb keeps only in-frame clones here, not all; method: immunoSEQ multiplex PCR. This table has about 380,000 clones, over 90% appearing once. The genes are TRBV4-1 and TRBJ1-4, with D unclear. The source of this sequence is a human donor. The specimen sequenced was thymocytes. CDR3: CASSPAEGYTTNEKLFF. The CDR3 DNA reads as TGCGCCAGCAGCCCGGCGGAGGGATACACAACTAATGAAAAACTGTTTTTT.